The 18 T cell receptor beta chains given below trace back to one sample, sequenced in a study of T cell responses to AZD1222 COVID-19 vaccine. Using immunoSEQ multiplex PCR, the repertoire was profiled, and TCRdb retains in-frame clones only, with some absent. The sample yields fewer than 85,000 clones, 88% seen once. Sequenced here: peripheral blood, sampled 28 days after the second dose of the MenACWY control vaccine. All receptors derive from an adult who received the MenACWY meningococcal vaccine as a control.

This clone was counted a single time. This chain connects TRBV7-9 to TRBJ2-7, with 7 bases identical to TRBD2. With V trimmed by 0 bases and J by 7 bases, 0 bases remained unmatched. CDR3 length: 12 residues. Germline V lookup: CDR1 SEHNR, CDR2 FQNEAQ (reference sequence). DNA of the CDR3: TGTGCCAGCAGCTTAGCGGGAGGGGAGCAGTACTTC. It is translated as CASSLAGGEQYF.

The V and J genes are TRBV7-2 and TRBJ2-7, with D possibly matching TRBD2 (7 bases). The germline V gene encodes CDR1 SGHTA and CDR2 FQGNSA. The CDR3 runs 17 residues. The V end lost 1 base, the J end lost 1 base, and 17 bases lay between the germline ends. This chain's CDR3 is CASSLGYSGGASYEQYF. Here the CDR3 DNA reads TGTGCCAGCAGCTTAGGATACTCGGGGGGCGCTTCCTACGAGCAGTACTTC.

This sequence joins TRBV12-3 or TRBV12-4 and TRBJ1-2, with a possible D match to TRBD1 (6 bases). Trimming left V 1 base short and J 4 bases short, with 7 bases between. The CDR3 length is 13 residues. The DNA of the CDR3 is TGTGCCAGCAGTTTAGAAGGGGGCTATGGCTACACCTTC. Protein product: CASSLEGGYGYTF.

V gene TRBV7-2 combines with J gene TRBJ2-7; D possibly corresponds to TRBD2 (6 bases). V lost 3 bases and J lost 4, with 16 bases in between. Germline CDR1 and CDR2: SGHTA and FQGNSA. This CDR3 is 15 amino acids long. CDR3 region: CASSFSASDKYEQYF. In DNA, the CDR3 is TGTGCCAGCAGCTTTTCAGCTAGCGACAAGTACGAGCAGTACTTC.

V and J are TRBV18 and TRBJ1-1; D is possibly TRBD1 (5 bases). The length of the CDR3 is 14 residues. CDR1 is KGHSH and CDR2 is LQKENI in the germline V gene. Trimming stripped 4 bases from V and 0 bases from J, with 9 bases between. The CDR3, as DNA: TGTGCCAGCTCACTCCCGACAGTGAACACTGAAGCTTTCTTT. Translated, it gives CASSLPTVNTEAFF.

The chain employs TRBV9 and TRBJ2-2; 7 nucleotides match TRBD2. Per the germline V gene, CDR1 is SGDLS and CDR2 is YYNGEE. This CDR3 is built from 14 residues. Unmatched junction bases numbered 4, after V lost 4 bases and J lost 4 bases. This CDR3 reads CASSPRLATGELFF. In DNA, the CDR3 is TGTGCCAGCAGCCCCCGACTAGCCACCGGGGAGCTGTTTTTT.

The gene calls are TRBV28 and TRBJ2-5; 8 nucleotides align to TRBD1. Germline CDR1 MDHEN, CDR2 SYDVKM. The CDR3 loop spans 16 amino acids. V lost 0 bases, J lost 4 bases, and 7 bases stayed unmatched. This chain's CDR3 is CASSLWAGGRGETQYF. Here the CDR3 DNA reads TGTGCCAGCAGTTTATGGGCAGGGGGCCGTGGAGAGACCCAGTACTTC.

This chain uses TRBV28 with TRBJ2-3; D possibly uses TRBD1 or TRBD2 (5 bases each). This CDR3 is built from 14 residues. Between the trimmed V and J ends, which lost 6 bases and 2 bases, there was a span of 12 bases. Germline CDR1 MDHEN, CDR2 SYDVKM. CDR3 in amino acids: CASSGAATTDTQYF. For the CDR3, the DNA is TGTGCCAGCAGCGGGGCAGCGACCACAGATACGCAGTATTTT.

The gene calls are TRBV19 and TRBJ1-1; maybe TRBD1 (6 bases). The germline gives CDR1 LNHDA, CDR2 SQIVND (reference sequence). CDR3 length: 14 amino acids. In DNA, the CDR3 is TGTGCGAGTGGGAGGGGGAGTGTGAACACTGAAGCTTTCTTT. Its protein product is CASGRGSVNTEAFF.

This chain joins TRBV20-1 and TRBJ2-7; D not certain. The germline V and J ends were trimmed by 3 bases and 3 bases, with 6 bases remaining between them. The CDR3 extends over 11 amino acids. The germline V gene has CDR1 DFQATT and CDR2 SNEGSKA (reference sequence). DNA of the CDR3: TGCAGTGCTAGGACACACTACGAGCAGTACTTC. Translation gives CSARTHYEQYF.

The chain links TRBV7-8 to TRBJ1-1; no firm D call. Looked up from germline, CDR1 is SGHVS and CDR2 is FQNEAQ. This CDR3 region has 14 residues. V lost 1 base, J lost 1 base, and 7 bases lay in between. The CDR3 here is CASSLVGGNTEAFF. CDR3 DNA: TGTGCCAGCAGCTTAGTCGGAGGGAACACTGAAGCTTTCTTT.

This chain uses TRBV7-3 with TRBJ2-7, with 8 bases matching TRBD2. The CDR3 has 18 amino acids. J gave up 0 bases and V 0 bases, and 10 bases lay outside the gene matches. Germline CDR1 SGHTA, CDR2 FQGTGA. The CDR3 protein is CASSLTWDSGVSSYEQYF. Here the CDR3 DNA reads TGTGCCAGCAGCTTAACGTGGGATAGCGGGGTGAGCTCCTACGAGCAGTACTTC.

V is TRBV10-2 and J is TRBJ2-7; no clear D. The CDR3 loop spans 16 amino acids. Between the trimmed V and J ends, which lost 0 bases and 0 bases, there was a span of 12 bases. Germline V gene sequence: CDR1 WSHSY, CDR2 SAAADI. The CDR3: CASSESNSPSSYEQYF. The CDR3 DNA is TGCGCCAGCAGTGAGTCAAACAGTCCAAGCTCCTACGAGCAGTACTTC.

This sequence joins TRBV27 and TRBJ2-2; tentatively, D is TRBD2 (7 bases). With 5 bases removed from V and 6 bases from J, the gap between germline ends came to 16 bases. The CDR3 has 15 residues. CDR1 is MNHEY, CDR2 SMNVEV, per germline (reference sequence). This CDR3 reads CASSPLGGAPGELFF. CDR3 bases: TGTGCCAGCAGTCCCCTTGGGGGGGCGCCCGGGGAGCTGTTTTTT.

V and J are TRBV12-3 or TRBV12-4 and TRBJ1-1, with a possible D match to TRBD1 (5 bases). There are 11 residues in the CDR3. The germline V and J ends were trimmed by 8 bases and 7 bases, with 11 bases remaining between them. The CDR3 bases are TGTGCCAGCGGCGGGGGAGTTGAAGCTTTCTTT. Amino acids: CASGGGVEAFF.

The chain recombines TRBV20-1 with TRBJ1-2, with D unresolved. Trimming cost V 3 bases and J 4 bases, with 12 bases left between them. This CDR3 is built from 13 residues. Germline loops: CDR1 DFQATT, CDR2 SNEGSKA (reference sequence). The CDR3 reads CSASLRVSYGYTF. CDR3 nucleotide sequence: TGCAGTGCTAGTCTTAGGGTTTCCTATGGCTACACCTTC.

This clone was seen only once. The chain employs TRBV6-6 and TRBJ2-2; TRBD1 is a possible D gene (6 bases). This CDR3 spans 15 amino acids. The V gene lost 4 bases and the J gene lost 7 bases, with 16 bases spanning the gap. Germline CDR1 MNHNY, CDR2 SVGAGI (reference sequence). As DNA, the CDR3 is TGTGCCAGCAGTTTTTCCCTCGCAGGGGACGGGGAGCTGTTTTTT. As protein: CASSFSLAGDGELFF.

The chain has TRBV6-5 and TRBJ1-5, with D perhaps matching TRBD1 (6 bases). The V end was cut by 8 bases, the J end by 6 bases, with 14 bases between. The CDR3 loop spans 13 amino acids. Germline V gene lookup returns CDR1 MNHEY and CDR2 SVGAGI. The CDR3 here is CASWPGEGQPQHF. DNA for the CDR3: TGTGCCAGCTGGCCAGGGGAGGGTCAGCCCCAGCATTTT.